A single TCR beta chain is shown here with its context. The J segment lost 7 bases and the V segment lost 1 base, leaving 22 bases of the junction unmatched. The CDR3 totals 20 residues. Germline lookup yields CDR1 MNHEY and CDR2 SMNVEV (reference sequence). The sample belongs to a study of OX40 agonist ivuxolimab in advanced cancers. As for the study in general: Dose-escalation patients' cancers were hepatocellular carcinoma, melanoma, renal cell or head and neck cancer.

The protocol was immunoSEQ multiplex PCR, while the TCRdb copy is restricted to in-frame clones and leaves out a portion. The sample has about 78,000 clones, under 90% seen once. V and J are TRBV27 and TRBJ2-1; 7 positions match TRBD2. Sequencing used CD4+ or CD8+ T cells sorted from blood, obtained in a trial of the OX40 agonist ivuxolimab. This clonotype originated in an adult with an advanced solid tumor such as melanoma, head and neck, liver or kidney cancer. The CDR3 DNA reads as TGTGCCAGCAGTTTATATATGGTTTGGTCGGGCGGGAGATATGGGAATGAGCAGTTCTTC. It codes for CASSLYMVWSGGRYGNEQFF.